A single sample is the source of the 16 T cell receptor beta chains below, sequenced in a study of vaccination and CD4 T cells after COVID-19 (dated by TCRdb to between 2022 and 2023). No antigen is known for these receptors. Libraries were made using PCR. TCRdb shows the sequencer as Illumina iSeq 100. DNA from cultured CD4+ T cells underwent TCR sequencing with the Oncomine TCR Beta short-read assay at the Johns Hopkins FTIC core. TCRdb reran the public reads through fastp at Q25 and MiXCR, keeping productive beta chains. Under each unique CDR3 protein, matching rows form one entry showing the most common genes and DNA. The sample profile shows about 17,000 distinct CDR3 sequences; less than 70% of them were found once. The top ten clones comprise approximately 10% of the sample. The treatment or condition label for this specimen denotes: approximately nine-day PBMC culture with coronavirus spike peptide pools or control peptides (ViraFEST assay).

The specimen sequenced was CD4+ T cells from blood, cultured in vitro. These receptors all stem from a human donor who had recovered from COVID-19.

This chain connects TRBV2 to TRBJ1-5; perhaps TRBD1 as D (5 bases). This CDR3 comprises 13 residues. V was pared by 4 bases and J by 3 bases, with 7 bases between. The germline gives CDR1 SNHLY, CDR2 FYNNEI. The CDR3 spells CASSGGPNQPQHF. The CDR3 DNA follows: TGTGCCAGCAGTGGGGGCCCCAATCAGCCCCAGCATTTT.

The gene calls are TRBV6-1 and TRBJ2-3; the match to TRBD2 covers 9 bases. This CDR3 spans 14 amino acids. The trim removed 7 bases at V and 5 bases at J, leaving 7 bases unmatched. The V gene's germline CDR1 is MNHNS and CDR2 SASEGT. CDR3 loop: CASMGRGGGDTQYF. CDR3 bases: TGTGCCAGCATGGGGCGGGGGGGTGGAGATACGCAGTATTTT.

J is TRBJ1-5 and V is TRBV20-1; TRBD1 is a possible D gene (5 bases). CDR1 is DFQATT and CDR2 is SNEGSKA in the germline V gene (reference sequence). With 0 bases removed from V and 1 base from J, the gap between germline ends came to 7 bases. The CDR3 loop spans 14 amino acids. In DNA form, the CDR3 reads TGCAGTGCTAGAGATCCAGGGAGCAATCAGCCCCAGCATTTT. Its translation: CSARDPGSNQPQHF.

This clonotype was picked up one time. CDR3 DNA: TGTGCCAGCAGTTACCTGGAGCGGGAAAGACCCTACGAGCAGTACTTC. It codes for CASSYLERERPYEQYF. The V gene is TRBV6-5, the J gene TRBJ2-7; 7 nucleotides match TRBD2. The CDR3 totals 16 residues. After removal of 2 bases from V and 2 bases from J, the junction contained 9 bases not matched to a gene. CDR1 is MNHEY and CDR2 is SVGAGI in the germline V gene.

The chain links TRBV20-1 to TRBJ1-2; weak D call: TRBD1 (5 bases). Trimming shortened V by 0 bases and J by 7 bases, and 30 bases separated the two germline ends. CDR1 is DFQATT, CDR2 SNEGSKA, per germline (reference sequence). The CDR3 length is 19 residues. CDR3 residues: CSARDRRVGRGSPVGGYTF. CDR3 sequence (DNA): TGCAGTGCTAGAGATCGGAGGGTGGGGAGGGGAAGCCCCGTTGGTGGCTACACCTTC.

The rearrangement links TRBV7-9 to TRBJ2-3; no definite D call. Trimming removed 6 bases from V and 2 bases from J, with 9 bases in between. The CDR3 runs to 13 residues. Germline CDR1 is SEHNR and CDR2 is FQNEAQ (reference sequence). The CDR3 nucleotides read TGTGCCAGCAGTCCCAGAAACACAGATACGCAGTATTTT. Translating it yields CASSPRNTDTQYF.

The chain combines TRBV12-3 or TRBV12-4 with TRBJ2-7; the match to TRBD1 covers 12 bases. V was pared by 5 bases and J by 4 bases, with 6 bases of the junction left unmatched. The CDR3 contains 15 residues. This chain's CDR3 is CASSPGTGGMYEQYF. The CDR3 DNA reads TGTGCCAGCAGTCCAGGGACAGGGGGCATGTACGAGCAGTACTTC.

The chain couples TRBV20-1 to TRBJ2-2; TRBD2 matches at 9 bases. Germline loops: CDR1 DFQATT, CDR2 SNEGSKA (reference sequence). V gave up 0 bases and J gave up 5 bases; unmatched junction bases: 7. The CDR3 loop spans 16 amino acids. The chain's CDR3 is CSARDRGGAGTGELFF. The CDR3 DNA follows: TGCAGTGCTAGAGATCGCGGGGGGGCAGGTACCGGGGAGCTGTTTTTT.

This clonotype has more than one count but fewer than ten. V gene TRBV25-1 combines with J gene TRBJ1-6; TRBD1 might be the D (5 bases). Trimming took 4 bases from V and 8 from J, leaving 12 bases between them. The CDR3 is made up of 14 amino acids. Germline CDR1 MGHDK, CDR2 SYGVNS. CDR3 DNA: TGTGCCAGCAGTGTGGCAGGGCGGGATTCACCCCTCCACTTT. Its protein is CASSVAGRDSPLHF.

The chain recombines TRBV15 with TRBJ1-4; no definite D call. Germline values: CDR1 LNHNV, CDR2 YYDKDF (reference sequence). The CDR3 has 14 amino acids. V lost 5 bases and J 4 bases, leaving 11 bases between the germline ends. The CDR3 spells CATSYRALNEKLFF. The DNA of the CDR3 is TGTGCCACCAGCTACCGGGCGCTTAATGAAAAACTGTTTTTT.

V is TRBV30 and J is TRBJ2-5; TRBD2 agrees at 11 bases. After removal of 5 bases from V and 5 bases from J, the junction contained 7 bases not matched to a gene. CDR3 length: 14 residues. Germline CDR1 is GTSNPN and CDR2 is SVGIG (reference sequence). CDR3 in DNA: TGTGCCTGGCGTAGCGGGGGGGCCGTTGAGACCCAGTACTTC. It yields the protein CAWRSGGAVETQYF.

This CDR3 reads CASSSWTGALLAVETQYF. In DNA form, the CDR3 reads TGTGCCAGCAGCTCATGGACAGGGGCTCTCCTAGCCGTAGAGACCCAGTACTTC. This sequence joins TRBV7-9 and TRBJ2-5; 9 bases map to TRBD1. The germline V gene has CDR1 SEHNR and CDR2 FQNEAQ (reference sequence). V lost 4 bases, J lost 4 bases, and 16 bases stayed unmatched. There are 18 residues in the CDR3.

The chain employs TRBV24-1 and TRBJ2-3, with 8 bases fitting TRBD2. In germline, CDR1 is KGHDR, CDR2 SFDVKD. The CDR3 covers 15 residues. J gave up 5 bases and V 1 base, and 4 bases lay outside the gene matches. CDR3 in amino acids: CATSDFGGGLDTQYF. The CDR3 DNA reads TGTGCCACCAGTGATTTTGGCGGGGGGCTAGATACGCAGTATTTT.

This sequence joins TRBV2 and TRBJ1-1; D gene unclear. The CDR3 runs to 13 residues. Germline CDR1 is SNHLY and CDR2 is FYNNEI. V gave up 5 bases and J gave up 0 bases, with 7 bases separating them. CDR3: CASSWTVNTEAFF. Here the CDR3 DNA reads TGTGCCAGCAGTTGGACGGTGAACACTGAAGCTTTCTTT.

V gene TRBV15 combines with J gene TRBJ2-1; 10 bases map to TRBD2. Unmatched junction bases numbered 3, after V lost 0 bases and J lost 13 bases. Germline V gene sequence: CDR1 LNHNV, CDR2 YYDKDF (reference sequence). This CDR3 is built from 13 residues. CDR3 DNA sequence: TGTGCCACCAGCAGAGATTTAGCGGGAGGTCAGTTCTTC. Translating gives CATSRDLAGGQFF.

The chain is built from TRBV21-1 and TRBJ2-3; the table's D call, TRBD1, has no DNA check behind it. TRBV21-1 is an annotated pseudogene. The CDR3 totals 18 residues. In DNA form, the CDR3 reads TGTGCCAGCAGCAAAGAATCCCGTCGGACAGGGGACACAGATACGCAGTATTTT. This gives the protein CASSKESRRTGDTDTQYF.